This T cell receptor (beta chain) was obtained from a study of post-analysis software for immune sequencing data. On this clonotype: Its antigen is undetermined.

Study outcomes and limitations: Controls' normalized Chao1 diversity significantly exceeded that of multiple sclerosis patients. By F measure, samples from a shared preparation batch strongly co-clustered. TRBV5-6, TRBV5-1 and TRBV20-1 belonged to a set of roughly 5 TRBV segments that were more frequent in patients than controls.

This CDR3 is built from 15 residues. After removal of 5 bases from V and 5 bases from J, the junction contained 9 bases not matched to a gene. The library was made from cDNA and included unique molecular identifiers. The T cell input of roughly 0.85 to 11 million gave a few hundred thousand cDNA molecules. TCRdb reanalysed the PCR reads using MiXCR and keeps one entry per CDR3 protein. Of 750,000 to 950,000 distinct CDR3 sequences in the sample, roughly 50% are singletons; the top ten hold under 6%. Material: blood. The sequence derives from a girl aged 10 to 17 with multiple sclerosis. The chain employs TRBV12-3 or TRBV12-4 and TRBJ2-3; 8 positions match TRBD1. In DNA, the CDR3 is TGTGCCAGCAGTCTCGACAGGGGAAGTGGAGATACGCAGTATTTT. As protein: CASSLDRGSGDTQYF.